The present T cell receptor (beta chain) was sequenced within a study of T cell responses to AZD1222 COVID-19 vaccine. CDR1 is SGHNT, CDR2 YENEEA, per germline. This CDR3 is built from 16 residues. V was pared by 0 bases and J by 4 bases, with 15 bases between. Sequencing was performed with immunoSEQ multiplex PCR; in TCRdb, only in-frame clones are kept and a portion is missing. The data hold 92,000 or so clones, with approximately 90% observed a single time. This clone was observed a single time. J is TRBJ2-5 and V is TRBV11-3, with a possible D match to TRBD1 (5 bases). The input for sequencing was peripheral blood, taken 28 days after the second AZD1222 dose. This receptor was taken from an adult who received the AZD1222 COVID-19 vaccine. Here the CDR3 DNA reads TGTGCCAGCAGCTTAGAGTGGTTTGGGGCCCTAGAGACCCAGTACTTC. Translated: CASSLEWFGALETQYF.